The source of this TCR beta chain is a study of blood T cell repertoires in COVID-19. About the study: The United States, Italy and Spain supplied acute and convalescent COVID-19 samples. Sample material is recorded as cDNA or gDNA derived from T cells, B-cell-depleted T cells, or PBMCs.

This clone was observed once. As handled by the study authors: Using reference gene primer amplification, nucleated cell counts were estimated. The table came from immunoSEQ multiplex PCR; TCRdb's copy has only in-frame clones and leaves some out. The V and J calls and clone size are taken from that table; D and trimming were inferred from the DNA. The sample yields some 150,000 clones, approximately 80% seen once. This CDR3 comprises 13 residues. V gave up 1 base and J gave up 6 bases, with 9 bases separating them. Sequencing was performed on peripheral blood. The TCR comes from a woman in her forties or fifties with acute or convalescent COVID-19. V is TRBV12-3 or TRBV12-4 and J is TRBJ1-1; D may be TRBD1 (5 bases). The CDR3, as DNA: TGTGCCAGCAGTTTAGATCAGGGCGCTGAAGCTTTCTTT. It is translated as CASSLDQGAEAFF.